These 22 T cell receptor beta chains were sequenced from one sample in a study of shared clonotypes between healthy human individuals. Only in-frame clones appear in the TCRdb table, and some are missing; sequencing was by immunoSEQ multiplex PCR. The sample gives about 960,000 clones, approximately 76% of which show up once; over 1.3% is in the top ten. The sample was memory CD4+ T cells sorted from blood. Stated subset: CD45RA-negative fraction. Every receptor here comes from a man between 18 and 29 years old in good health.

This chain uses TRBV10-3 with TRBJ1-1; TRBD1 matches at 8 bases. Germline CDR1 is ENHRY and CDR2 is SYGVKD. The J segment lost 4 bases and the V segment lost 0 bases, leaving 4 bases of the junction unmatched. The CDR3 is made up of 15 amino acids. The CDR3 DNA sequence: TGTGCCATCAGTGAGTCCCAGGGGGCGGGCACTGAAGCTTTCTTT. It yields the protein CAISESQGAGTEAFF.

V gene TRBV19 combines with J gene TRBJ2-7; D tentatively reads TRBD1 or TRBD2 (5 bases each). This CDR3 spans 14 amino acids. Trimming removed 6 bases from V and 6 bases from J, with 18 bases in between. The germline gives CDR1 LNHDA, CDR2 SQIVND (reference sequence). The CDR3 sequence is CASRIRGDGAEQYF. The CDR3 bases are TGTGCCAGTAGGATACGGGGTGACGGGGCCGAGCAGTACTTC.

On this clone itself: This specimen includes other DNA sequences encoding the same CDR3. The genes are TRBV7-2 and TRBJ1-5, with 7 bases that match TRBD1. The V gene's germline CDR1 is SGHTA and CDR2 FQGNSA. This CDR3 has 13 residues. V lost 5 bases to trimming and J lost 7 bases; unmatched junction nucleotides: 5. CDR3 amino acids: CASSLAGGQPQHF. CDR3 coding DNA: TGTGCCAGCAGCCTCGCAGGGGGACAGCCCCAGCATTTT.

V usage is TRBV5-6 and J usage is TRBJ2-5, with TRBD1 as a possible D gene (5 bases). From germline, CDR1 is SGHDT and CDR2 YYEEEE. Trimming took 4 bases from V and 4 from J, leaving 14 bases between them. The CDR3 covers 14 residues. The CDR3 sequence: CASSKPWGPETQYF. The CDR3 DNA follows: TGTGCCAGCAGCAAACCTTGGGGCCCAGAGACCCAGTACTTC.

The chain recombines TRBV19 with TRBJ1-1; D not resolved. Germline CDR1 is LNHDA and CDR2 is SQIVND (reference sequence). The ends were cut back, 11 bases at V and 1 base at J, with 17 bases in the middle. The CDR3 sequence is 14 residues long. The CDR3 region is CAPLSNIENTEAFF. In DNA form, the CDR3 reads TGTGCCCCTCTAAGTAACATAGAGAACACTGAAGCTTTCTTT.

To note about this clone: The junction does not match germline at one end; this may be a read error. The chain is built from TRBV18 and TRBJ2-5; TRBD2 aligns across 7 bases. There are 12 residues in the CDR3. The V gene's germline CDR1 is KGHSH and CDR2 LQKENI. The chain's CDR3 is CASSPLSGPSHF. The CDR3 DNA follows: TGTGCCAGCTCACCCCTTAGCGGGCCCTCCCACTTC.

This CDR3 reads CATLAGTNTGELFF. The CDR3 bases are TGTGCCACATTAGCGGGTACGAACACCGGGGAGCTGTTTTTT. The chain employs TRBV10-3 and TRBJ2-2; 7 bases are shared with TRBD2. Germline CDR1 reads ENHRY; CDR2 reads SYGVKD. This CDR3 spans 14 amino acids. J lost 0 bases, V lost 10 bases, and 5 bases had no gene match.

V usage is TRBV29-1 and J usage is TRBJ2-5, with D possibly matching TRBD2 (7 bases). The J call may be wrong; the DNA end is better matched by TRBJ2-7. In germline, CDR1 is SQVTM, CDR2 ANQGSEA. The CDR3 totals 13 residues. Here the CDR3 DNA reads TGCAGCGTTGACGTTTCGGGGGGCGACGAGCAGTACTTC. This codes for CSVDVSGGDEQYF.

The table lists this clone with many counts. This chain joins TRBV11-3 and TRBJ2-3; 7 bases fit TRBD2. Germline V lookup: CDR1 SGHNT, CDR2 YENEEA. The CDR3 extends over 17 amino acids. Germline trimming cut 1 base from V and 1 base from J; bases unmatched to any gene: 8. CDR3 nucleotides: TGTGCCAGCAGCTTAGGGCTGCGGGAGAGGGGCACAGATACGCAGTATTTT. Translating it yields CASSLGLRERGTDTQYF.

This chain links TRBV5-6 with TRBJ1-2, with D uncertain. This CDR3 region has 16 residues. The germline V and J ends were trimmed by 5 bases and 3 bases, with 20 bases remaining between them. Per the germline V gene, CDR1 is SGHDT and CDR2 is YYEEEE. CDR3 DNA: TGTGCCAGCAGACGACGGACGGCCCAGCACCACTATGGCTACACCTTC. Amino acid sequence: CASRRRTAQHHYGYTF.

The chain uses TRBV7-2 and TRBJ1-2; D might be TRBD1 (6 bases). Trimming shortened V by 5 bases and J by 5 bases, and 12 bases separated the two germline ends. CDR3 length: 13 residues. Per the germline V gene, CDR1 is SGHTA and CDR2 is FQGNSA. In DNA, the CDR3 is TGTGCCAGCAGCCAGAACAGGGTATATGGCTACACCTTC. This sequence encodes CASSQNRVYGYTF. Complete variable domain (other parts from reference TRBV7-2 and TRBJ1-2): GAGVSQSPSNKVTEKGKDVELRCDPISGHTALYWYRQSLGQGLEFLIYFQGNSAPDKSGLPSDRFSAERTGGSVSTLTIQRTQQEDSAVYLCASSQNRVYGYTFGSGTRLTVV.

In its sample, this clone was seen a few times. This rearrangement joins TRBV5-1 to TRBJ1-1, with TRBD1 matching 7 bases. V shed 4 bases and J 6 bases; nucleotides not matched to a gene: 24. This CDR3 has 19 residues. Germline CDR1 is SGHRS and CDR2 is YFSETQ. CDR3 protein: CASSPTATGKMKGSPEAFF. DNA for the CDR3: TGCGCCAGCAGCCCAACCGCGACAGGGAAAATGAAAGGCTCCCCTGAAGCTTTCTTT.

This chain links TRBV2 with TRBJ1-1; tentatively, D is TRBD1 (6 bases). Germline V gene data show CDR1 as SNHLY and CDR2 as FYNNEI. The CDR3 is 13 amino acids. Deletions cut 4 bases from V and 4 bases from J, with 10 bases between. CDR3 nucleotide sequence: TGTGCCAGCAGTGCAGGGGAAGGCACTGAAGCTTTCTTT. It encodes CASSAGEGTEAFF.

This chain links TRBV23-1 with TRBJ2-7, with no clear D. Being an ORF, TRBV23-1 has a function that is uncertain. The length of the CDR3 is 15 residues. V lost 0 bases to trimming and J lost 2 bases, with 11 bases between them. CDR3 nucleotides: TGCGCCAGCAGTCAATCCCGCACGGGCACCTACGAGCAGTACTTC. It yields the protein CASSQSRTGTYEQYF.

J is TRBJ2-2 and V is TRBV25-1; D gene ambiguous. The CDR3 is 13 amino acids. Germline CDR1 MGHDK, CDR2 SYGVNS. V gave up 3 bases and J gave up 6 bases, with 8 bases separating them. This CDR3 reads CASSDWGPGELFF. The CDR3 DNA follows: TGTGCCAGCAGTGATTGGGGTCCCGGGGAGCTGTTTTTT.

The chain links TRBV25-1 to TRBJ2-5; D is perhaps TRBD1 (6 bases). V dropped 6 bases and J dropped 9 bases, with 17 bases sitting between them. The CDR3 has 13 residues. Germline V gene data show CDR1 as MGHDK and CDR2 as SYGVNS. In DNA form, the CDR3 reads TGTGCCAGCAGGAGTACGGCAGAGGGGGCCCAGTACTTC. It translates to CASRSTAEGAQYF. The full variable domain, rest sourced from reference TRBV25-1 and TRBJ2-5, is EADIYQTPRYLVIGTGKKITLECSQTMGHDKMYWYQQDPGMELHLIHYSYGVNSTEKGDLSSESTVSRIRTEHFPLTLESARPSHTSQYLCASRSTAEGAQYFGPGTRLLVL.

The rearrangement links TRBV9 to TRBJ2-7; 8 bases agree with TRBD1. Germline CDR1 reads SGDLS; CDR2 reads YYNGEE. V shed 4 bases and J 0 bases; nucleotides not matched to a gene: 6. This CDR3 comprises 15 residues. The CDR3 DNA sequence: TGTGCCAGCAGCCCTCGACAGGGGCCCTCCTACGAGCAGTACTTC. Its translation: CASSPRQGPSYEQYF. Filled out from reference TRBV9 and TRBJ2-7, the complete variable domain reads DSGVTQTPKHLITATGQRVTLRCSPRSGDLSVYWYQQSLDQGLQFLIQYYNGEERAKGNILERFSAQQFPDLHSELNLSSLELGDSALYFCASSPRQGPSYEQYFGPGTRLTVT.

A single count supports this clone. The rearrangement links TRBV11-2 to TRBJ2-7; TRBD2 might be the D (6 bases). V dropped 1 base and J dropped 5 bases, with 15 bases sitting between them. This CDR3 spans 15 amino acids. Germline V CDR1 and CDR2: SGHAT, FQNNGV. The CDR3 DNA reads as TGTGCCAGCAGCTTAGGGGCGATGGGACTCCACGAGCAGTACTTC. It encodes CASSLGAMGLHEQYF.

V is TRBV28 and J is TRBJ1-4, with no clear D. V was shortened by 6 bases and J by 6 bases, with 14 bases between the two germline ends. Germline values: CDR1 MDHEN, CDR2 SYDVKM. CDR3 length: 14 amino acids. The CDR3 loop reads CASSLGRAHEKLFF. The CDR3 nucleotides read TGTGCCAGCAGCCTGGGGAGAGCTCATGAAAAACTGTTTTTT. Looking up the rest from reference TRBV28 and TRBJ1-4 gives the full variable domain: DVKVTQSSRYLVKRTGEKVFLECVQDMDHENMFWYRQDPGLGLRLIYFSYDVKMKEKGDIPEGYSVSREKKERFSLILESASTNQTSMYLCASSLGRAHEKLFFGSGTQLSVL.

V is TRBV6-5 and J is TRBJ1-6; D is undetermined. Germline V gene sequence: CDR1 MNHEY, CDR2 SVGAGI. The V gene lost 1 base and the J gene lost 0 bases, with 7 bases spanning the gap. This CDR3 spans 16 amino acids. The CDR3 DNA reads TGTGCCAGCAGTTACTTTCTAAGCTCCTATAATTCACCCCTCCACTTT. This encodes CASSYFLSSYNSPLHF.

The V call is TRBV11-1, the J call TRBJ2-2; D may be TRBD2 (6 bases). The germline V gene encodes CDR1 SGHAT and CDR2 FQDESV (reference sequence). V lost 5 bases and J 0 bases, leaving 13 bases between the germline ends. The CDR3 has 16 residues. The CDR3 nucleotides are TGTGCCAGCAGCCCAGGGACTTTCGCGAACACCGGGGAGCTGTTTTTT. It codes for CASSPGTFANTGELFF.

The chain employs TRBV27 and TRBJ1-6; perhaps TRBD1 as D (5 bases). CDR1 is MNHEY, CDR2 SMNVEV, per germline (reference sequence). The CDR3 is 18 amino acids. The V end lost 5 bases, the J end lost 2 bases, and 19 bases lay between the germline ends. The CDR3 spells CASSLISIGGTYNSPLHF. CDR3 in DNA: TGTGCCAGCAGTCTCATTTCCATCGGGGGTACCTATAATTCACCCCTCCACTTT.